This is a list of T cell receptor beta chains from one sample in a study of blood T cell repertoires in COVID-19. Sequencing was performed with immunoSEQ multiplex PCR; in TCRdb, only in-frame clones are kept and a portion is missing. The data hold 85,000 to 100,000 clones, with about four fifths observed a single time. The source material was peripheral blood. These receptors were taken from a human donor in a cohort sampled during active COVID-19. The CDR3 runs from the conserved cysteine through the conserved F or W. The D gene is left open where the match is weak. Only some rows state a clone size, as once, few, many or a class for expanded clones.

J gene,clone size,V gene,D gene,CDR3 protein,CDR3 DNA
TRBJ2-7,.,TRBV21-1,.,CASSKEATPRESRYEQYF,TGTGCCAGCAGCAAAGAGGCGACACCGAGGGAATCCCGATACGAGCAGTACTTC
TRBJ2-5,.,TRBV11-2,TRBD2,CASSLRTSGSRQETQYF,TGTGCCAGCAGCTTGCGGACTAGCGGGAGTCGTCAGGAGACCCAGTACTTC
TRBJ2-5,.,TRBV24-1,.,CATSDPLVYEETQYF,TGTGCCACCAGTGATCCCCTAGTGTACGAAGAGACCCAGTACTTC
TRBJ1-5,.,TRBV10-3,TRBD1,CAISEYLTGGGNQPQHF,TGTGCCATCAGTGAGTATCTAACAGGGGGCGGAAATCAGCCCCAGCATTTT
TRBJ1-1,.,TRBV6-2/TRBV6-3,.,CASSVYWAFF,TGTGCCAGCAGTGTCTACTGGGCTTTCTTT
TRBJ1-2,.,TRBV2,.,CASTLLTVGYGYTF,TGTGCCAGCACCCTTCTGACTGTGGGCTATGGCTACACCTTC
TRBJ1-5,.,TRBV3-1/TRBV3-2,.,CASSLGGDQPQHF,TGTGCCAGCAGCCTGGGGGGGGATCAGCCCCAGCATTTT
TRBJ2-1,.,TRBV6-4,.,CASSDSGRGEQFF,TGTGCCAGCAGTGACTCGGGTCGAGGGGAGCAGTTCTTC
TRBJ2-3,.,TRBV2,TRBD2,CASSQNWRESTDTQYF,TGTGCCAGCAGTCAAAATTGGCGGGAGAGCACAGATACGCAGTATTTT
TRBJ2-3,.,TRBV5-1,TRBD1,CASAQGQAFSTDTQYF,TGCGCCAGCGCTCAAGGACAGGCCTTTAGCACAGATACGCAGTATTTT
TRBJ2-1,.,TRBV3-1/TRBV3-2,TRBD1,CASTTGGISYNEQFF,TGTGCCAGCACCACAGGGGGTATCTCCTACAATGAGCAGTTCTTC
TRBJ2-5,.,TRBV7-8,TRBD1,CASSPPGQGVGETQYF,TGTGCCAGCAGCCCGCCGGGACAGGGTGTTGGGGAGACCCAGTACTTC
TRBJ2-1,once,TRBV7-9,.,CASSRSGEGNEQFF,TGTGCCAGCAGCCGTAGCGGAGAAGGGAATGAGCAGTTCTTC
TRBJ2-5,.,TRBV5-4,.,CASSLAGRETQYF,TGTGCCAGCAGCTTGGCTGGCCGAGAGACCCAGTACTTC